Detailed here is one TCR beta chain. The protocol was immunoSEQ multiplex PCR, while the TCRdb copy is restricted to in-frame clones and leaves out a portion. The sample lists about 120,000 clones; under 95% were seen once. The sample is drawn from a study of T cell changes during pregnancy in multiple sclerosis. Germline assignment: CDR1 LNHDA and CDR2 SQIVND (reference sequence). The CDR3 runs 15 residues. V was clipped by 5 bases and J by 6 bases; unmatched bases: 11. The source material was peripheral blood, sampled before pregnancy. This rearrangement joins TRBV19 to TRBJ1-2; 8 nucleotides match TRBD1. The sequence was collected from a female donor with multiple sclerosis, enrolled in a pregnancy study. DNA for the CDR3: TGTGCCAGTAGTCCAGGGACAGGAAGAGTGGATGGCTACACCTTC. Protein: CASSPGTGRVDGYTF. Full variable domain (outside the CDR3, taken from reference TRBV19 and TRBJ1-2): DGGITQSPKYLFRKEGQNVTLSCEQNLNHDAMYWYRQDPGQGLRLIYYSQIVNDFQKGDIAEGYSVSREKKESFPLTVTSAQKNPTAFYLCASSPGTGRVDGYTFGSGTRLTVV.